The 25 T cell receptor beta chains below come from one sample, sequenced in a study of T cell repertoires in cytomegalovirus infection. In TCRdb, the reads were re-called with MiXCR into one record per CDR3 protein. The table lists hundreds of thousands of distinct CDR3 sequences, around 32% of them singletons. Antigens of these TCRs are unknown. The material was cultured CD8+ T cells from PBMCs, obtained from culture after CMV antigen stimulation. The source is a human donor in good health (CMV status not recorded). Some clones in this sample may be carry-over from other donors' samples.

The CDR3 is CASSQIRDGETDTQYF. The CDR3 nucleotides are TGCGCCAGCAGTCAAATAAGGGACGGGGAAACAGATACGCAGTATTTT. V is TRBV23-1 and J is TRBJ2-3, with D perhaps matching TRBD1 or TRBD2 (5 bases each). TRBV23-1 is an ORF, and what it does is uncertain. The V end was cut by 2 bases, the J end by 3 bases, with 15 bases between. The CDR3 covers 16 residues.

The chain uses TRBV7-2 and TRBJ2-2, with a possible D match to TRBD2 (5 bases). The length of the CDR3 is 16 residues. Germline CDR1 is SGHTA and CDR2 is FQGNSA. V dropped 1 base and J dropped 4 bases, with 13 bases sitting between them. CDR3 in amino acids: CASSLESRGVTGELFF. The CDR3 DNA reads as TGTGCCAGCAGCTTAGAATCCCGGGGAGTCACCGGGGAGCTGTTTTTT.

Only a few counts were recorded for this clonotype. This chain links TRBV7-2 with TRBJ2-3, with 9 bases identical to TRBD2. In germline, CDR1 is SGHTA, CDR2 FQGNSA. Trimming cost V 5 bases and J 0 bases; bases outside gene matches: 9. This CDR3 is 17 amino acids long. In nucleotides, the CDR3 is TGTGCCAGCAGCCCTCTTTTAGCGGGGGATAGCACAGATACGCAGTATTTT. This gives the protein CASSPLLAGDSTDTQYF.

The chain combines TRBV6-1 with TRBJ2-7, with TRBD1 as a possible D gene (5 bases). Per the germline V gene, CDR1 is MNHNS and CDR2 is SASEGT. The CDR3 has 15 residues. V dropped 0 bases and J dropped 4 bases, with 13 bases sitting between them. CDR3 loop: CASSEAHDSYYEQYV. CDR3 coding DNA: TGTGCCAGCAGTGAAGCGCACGACAGTTATTACGAGCAGTACGTC.

CDR3 nucleotide sequence: TGCGCCAGCAGCCAAGGGGGGGCCGGACTCCCGGGCTCCGGGGAGCTGTTTTTT. This encodes CASSQGGAGLPGSGELFF. The chain is built from TRBV4-1 and TRBJ2-2, with D possibly being TRBD1 or TRBD2 (6 bases each). Germline V gene sequence: CDR1 MGHRA, CDR2 YSYEKL. This CDR3 region has 18 residues. Trimming shortened V by 1 base and J by 6 bases, and 21 bases separated the two germline ends.

The chain carries TRBV6-2 or TRBV6-3 and TRBJ2-5, with 10 bases identical to TRBD2. CDR1 and CDR2 from the germline V gene are MNHEY and SVGEGT. This CDR3 is 17 amino acids long. V dropped 8 bases and J dropped 0; count of bases not matched to a gene: 12. As DNA, the CDR3 is TGTGCCAGCCGACGGGCTAGCGGGGGCGTGTACCAAGAGACCCAGTACTTC. Its protein is CASRRASGGVYQETQYF.

This clonotype was found many times. The chain employs TRBV7-2 and TRBJ1-1; D may be TRBD1 (5 bases). Trimming shortened V by 4 bases and J by 5 bases, and 17 bases separated the two germline ends. The CDR3 consists of 15 residues. Germline-derived CDR1 and CDR2 are SGHTA and FQGNSA. The CDR3 DNA is TGTGCCAGCAGCTCTTATCAGGGCGAAAGAACTGAAGCTTTCTTT. This gives the protein CASSSYQGERTEAFF. Combining the CDR3 with reference TRBV7-2 and TRBJ1-1 gives the whole variable domain GAGVSQSPSNKVTEKGKDVELRCDPISGHTALYWYRQSLGQGLEFLIYFQGNSAPDKSGLPSDRFSAERTGGSVSTLTIQRTQQEDSAVYLCASSSYQGERTEAFFGQGTRLTVV.

The chain combines TRBV6-1 with TRBJ1-5; maybe TRBD1 (5 bases). The CDR3 extends over 14 amino acids. Trimming took off 2 bases at V and 5 bases at J, with 10 bases between the two ends. Germline CDR1 reads MNHNS; CDR2 reads SASEGT. CDR3 in amino acids: CASSERDRDQPQHF. CDR3 bases: TGTGCCAGCAGTGAACGGGACCGGGATCAGCCCCAGCATTTT.

The V and J genes are TRBV7-6 and TRBJ1-5; perhaps TRBD1 as D (6 bases). V was pared by 4 bases and J by 7 bases, with 17 bases between. This CDR3 contains 15 residues. The germline gives CDR1 SGHVS, CDR2 FNYEAQ. The CDR3 reads CASSWGAGYDQPQHF. The DNA of the CDR3 is TGTGCCAGCAGCTGGGGGGCAGGGTATGACCAGCCCCAGCATTTT.

This clonotype has more than one count but fewer than ten. The chain carries TRBV7-9 and TRBJ2-3; D gene ambiguous. The CDR3 is 15 residues long. V shed 1 base and J shed 9 bases, with 17 bases lying between them. Looked up from germline, CDR1 is SEHNR and CDR2 is FQNEAQ (reference sequence). Here the CDR3 DNA reads TGTGCCAGCAGCTTAGTTATCGGCCCGGAAATGACGCAGTATTTT. It encodes CASSLVIGPEMTQYF.

This clonotype appeared a few times. V is TRBV10-3 and J is TRBJ1-2; D is unresolved. Trimming took off 3 bases at V and 8 bases at J, with 10 bases between the two ends. There are 12 residues in the CDR3. Germline V gives CDR1 ENHRY, CDR2 SYGVKD. The CDR3, as DNA: TGTGCCATCAGTGAAGATGGGCGCGGCTACACCTTC. This gives the protein CAISEDGRGYTF.

This clonotype was recorded at least ten times. The rearrangement links TRBV7-9 to TRBJ2-2; 7 nucleotides align to TRBD1. V lost 4 bases and J lost 0; bases outside the gene matches: 5. Germline CDR1 SEHNR, CDR2 FQNEAQ (reference sequence). This CDR3 is 16 amino acids long. The chain's CDR3 is CASSSPGTANTGELFF. The CDR3 nucleotides are TGTGCCAGCAGCTCTCCCGGGACAGCGAACACCGGGGAGCTGTTTTTT.

In this sample, this clonotype turned up a few times. The V and J genes are TRBV2 and TRBJ2-5, with D possibly being TRBD1 (5 bases). The germline CDR1 and CDR2 sequences are SNHLY and FYNNEI. The CDR3 extends over 14 amino acids. With 7 bases removed from V and 1 base from J, the gap between germline ends came to 13 bases. The DNA for the CDR3 is TGTGCCAGCATTTGGGCAGGGCTCCAAGAGACCCAGTACTTC. Its translation is CASIWAGLQETQYF.

This clonotype was seen only once. A much larger clone sits a single nucleotide away, making a read error possible. The missing conserved phenylalanine or tryptophan at the end of this CDR3 makes a read error likely. The chain has TRBV10-3 and TRBJ2-7; TRBD2 agrees at 7 bases. The CDR3 contains 15 residues. From germline, CDR1 is ENHRY and CDR2 SYGVKD. The trim removed 8 bases at V and 0 bases at J, leaving 10 bases unmatched. CDR3 sequence reads: CAIGESGGSSYEQYS. CDR3 coding DNA: TGTGCCATCGGAGAGTCGGGGGGATCCTCCTACGAGCAGTACTCC.

The rearrangement joins TRBV24-1 to TRBJ2-5; 8 bases line up with TRBD2. There are 14 residues in the CDR3. Germline lookup yields CDR1 KGHDR and CDR2 SFDVKD. Trimming cost V 4 bases and J 4 bases; bases outside gene matches: 4. The CDR3 here is CATSDNSGAETQYF. CDR3 bases: TGTGCCACCAGTGACAATAGCGGGGCAGAGACCCAGTACTTC.

V gene TRBV7-1 combines with J gene TRBJ1-5; D possibly corresponds to TRBD1 (6 bases). TRBV7-1 is an ORF, with its function uncertain. The CDR3 totals 14 residues. Trimming cost V 5 bases and J 3 bases, with 11 bases left between them. The CDR3 here is CASSLTGYNQPQHF. CDR3 DNA sequence: TGTGCCAGCAGCCTGACAGGATACAATCAGCCCCAGCATTTT.

This clonotype was observed a handful of times. This chain links TRBV12-3 or TRBV12-4 with TRBJ2-2; 10 nucleotides match TRBD1. The CDR3 is 18 residues long. The trim removed 6 bases at V and 3 bases at J, leaving 13 bases unmatched. CDR3 amino acids: CASSQPGQGLLDTGELFF. For the CDR3, the DNA is TGTGCCAGCAGCCAACCGGGACAGGGGCTTTTGGACACCGGGGAGCTGTTTTTT.

V and J are TRBV7-6 and TRBJ2-3; no firm D call. This CDR3 contains 12 residues. V was pared by 8 bases and J by 6 bases, with 12 bases between. CDR1 and CDR2 (germline): SGHVS, FNYEAQ. CDR3 sequence reads: CASEPGLDTQYF. Written as DNA, the CDR3 is TGTGCCAGCGAGCCTGGCTTGGATACGCAGTATTTT.

This clonotype was counted only a few times. One end of the junction is discordant with germline, which a read error may explain. The V and J genes are TRBV12-3 or TRBV12-4 and TRBJ1-1, with a possible D match to TRBD1 (6 bases). The CDR3 runs to 13 residues. The CDR3 spells CASSHGQNSEAFF. The CDR3 region has the DNA TGTGCCAGCAGCCACGGACAGAACTCTGAAGCTTTCTTT.

The rearrangement uses TRBV20-1 and TRBJ2-7; D may be TRBD2 (7 bases). This CDR3 spans 15 amino acids. Germline CDR1 and CDR2: DFQATT and SNEGSKA (reference sequence). V lost 0 bases and J 4 bases, leaving 16 bases between the germline ends. The CDR3 nucleotides read TGCAGTGCTAGAGATCAACGGGGGGACATTTACGAGCAGTACGTC. It specifies CSARDQRGDIYEQYV.

This clonotype has ten or more counts. The V gene is TRBV7-8, the J gene TRBJ2-5, with D possibly being TRBD2 (5 bases). This CDR3 region has 14 residues. Trimming pared 5 bases from V and 5 bases from J, leaving 15 bases between. Germline V gene data show CDR1 as SGHVS and CDR2 as FQNEAQ. The CDR3 nucleotides read TGTGCCAGCAGCCCTAGATTATCGGGGGAGACCCAGTACTTC. Its translation: CASSPRLSGETQYF.

The rearrangement joins TRBV7-9 to TRBJ1-1; 7 bases match TRBD1. This CDR3 region has 15 residues. The trim removed 5 bases at V and 7 bases at J, leaving 13 bases unmatched. From germline, CDR1 is SEHNR and CDR2 FQNEAQ (reference sequence). CDR3 sequence (DNA): TGTGCCAGCAGCGTCATTGCCGGGACAGATATTGAAGCTTTCTTT. It specifies CASSVIAGTDIEAFF.

The V and J genes are TRBV27 and TRBJ2-1, with 8 bases that match TRBD2. Germline CDR1 is MNHEY and CDR2 is SMNVEV (reference sequence). This CDR3 comprises 15 residues. Unmatched junction bases numbered 6, after V lost 3 bases and J lost 5 bases. The CDR3 DNA reads TGTGCCAGCAGTTTTATAGGTAGCGGGGACAATGAGCAGTTCTTC. It codes for CASSFIGSGDNEQFF.

The CDR3 here is CASSWRENYEQYF. For the CDR3, the DNA is TGTGCCAGCAGCTGGCGGGAGAACTACGAGCAGTACTTC. The V gene is TRBV7-4, the J gene TRBJ2-7, with TRBD2 identical over 7 bases. The V and J ends lost 4 bases and 3 bases, in that order; junction bases with no gene match: 3. This CDR3 spans 13 amino acids. CDR1 is SGHVT, CDR2 SQSDAQ, per germline. Full variable domain (rest looked up from reference TRBV7-4 and TRBJ2-7): GAGVSQSPRYKVAKRGRDVALRCDSISGHVTLYWYRQTLGQGSEVLTYSQSDAQRDKSGRPSGRFSAERPERSVSTLKIQRTEQGDSAVYLCASSWRENYEQYFGPGTRLTVT.

The J gene is TRBJ2-5, the V gene TRBV28; no firm D call. V lost 3 bases and J 5 bases, leaving 10 bases between the germline ends. From germline, CDR1 is MDHEN and CDR2 SYDVKM. The CDR3 extends over 13 amino acids. DNA of the CDR3: TGTGCCAGCAGTTTTGTCCCAGTCGAGACCCAGTACTTC. Translated, it gives CASSFVPVETQYF.